This passage covers 12 T cell receptor beta chains from one sample sequenced in a study of shared clonotypes between healthy human individuals. The repertoire was sequenced with immunoSEQ multiplex PCR; TCRdb's copy has only in-frame clones and lacks some. This sample yields 1,500,000 or so clones, of which 96% are seen a single time; more than 0.9% belongs to the top ten. Sample: naive CD4+ T cells sorted from blood. The subset denotes: CD45RA+ positively selected. These receptors were obtained from a man aged 30-40 years in good health.

CDR3 bases: TGCGCCAGCAGCTTGGGGCTGCCCGTTGATGGGGCCAACGTCCTGACTTTC. Encoded protein: CASSLGLPVDGANVLTF. The gene calls are TRBV5-1 and TRBJ2-6; no firm D call. Germline V gives CDR1 SGHRS, CDR2 YFSETQ. The CDR3 contains 17 residues. Trimming shortened V by 0 bases and J by 3 bases, and 13 bases separated the two germline ends.

The chain recombines TRBV7-9 with TRBJ1-3; TRBD1 might be the D (5 bases). Germline values: CDR1 SEHNR, CDR2 FQNEAQ (reference sequence). The CDR3 runs 13 residues. Trimming stripped 8 bases from V and 0 bases from J, with 8 bases between. CDR3 protein: CASGGSSGNTIYF. In DNA form, the CDR3 reads TGTGCCAGCGGGGGGAGCTCTGGAAACACCATATATTTT. Drawing the rest from reference TRBV7-9 and TRBJ1-3, the complete variable domain is DTGVSQNPRHKITKRGQNVTFRCDPISEHNRLYWYRQTLGQGPEFLTYFQNEAQLEKSRLLSDRFSAERPKGSFSTLEIQRTEQGDSAMYLCASGGSSGNTIYFGEGSWLTVV.

V is TRBV29-1 and J is TRBJ1-1; no clear D gene. V was cut by 4 bases and J by 7 bases, with 7 bases left in between. Germline-derived CDR1 and CDR2 are SQVTM and ANQGSEA. The CDR3 is 10 residues long. As DNA, the CDR3 is TGCAGCGTTGGTAGTGTTGAAGCTTTCTTT. This encodes CSVGSVEAFF.

The V call is TRBV6-1, the J call TRBJ1-4; D uncertain. The V gene's germline CDR1 is MNHNS and CDR2 SASEGT. The V gene lost 1 base and the J gene lost 5 bases, with 11 bases spanning the gap. There are 15 residues in the CDR3. This CDR3 reads CASSEVRAGNEKLFF. In DNA, the CDR3 is TGTGCCAGCAGTGAAGTTCGGGCGGGAAATGAAAAACTGTTTTTT.

The rearrangement joins TRBV5-6 to TRBJ2-3; D might be TRBD1 or TRBD2, each matching 5 bases. This CDR3 region has 16 residues. Germline V lookup: CDR1 SGHDT, CDR2 YYEEEE. V was trimmed by 3 bases and J by 5 bases, leaving 19 bases between them. CDR3 sequence (DNA): TGTGCCAGCAGCTCGTACACCGGGGCCAATGGAGATACGCAGTATTTT. Translation: CASSSYTGANGDTQYF.

Only one count was recorded for this clone. The V gene is TRBV7-2, the J gene TRBJ2-5; tentatively, D is TRBD2 (6 bases). Trimming stripped 1 base from V and 3 bases from J, with 12 bases between. The CDR3 is 15 amino acids. Germline assignment: CDR1 SGHTA and CDR2 FQGNSA. The CDR3 DNA sequence: TGTGCCAGCAGCTTAGGGAGGGCAGGAGAAGAGACCCAGTACTTC. As protein: CASSLGRAGEETQYF.

This chain connects TRBV18 to TRBJ2-7, with a possible D match to TRBD2 (5 bases). The ends were cut back, 2 bases at V and 0 bases at J, with 5 bases in the middle. Germline CDR1 reads KGHSH; CDR2 reads LQKENI. CDR3 length: 13 residues. CDR3 bases: TGTGCCAGCTCACCAGAGGGCTCCTACGAGCAGTACTTC. It codes for CASSPEGSYEQYF.

The chain joins TRBV7-6 to TRBJ2-2; 11 positions match TRBD2. The CDR3 has 16 amino acids. Germline CDR1 SGHVS, CDR2 FNYEAQ. The J segment lost 5 bases and the V segment lost 5 bases, leaving 7 bases of the junction unmatched. The CDR3 bases are TGTGCCAGCAGCATAATAGCGGGAGGGGTTACCGGGGAGCTGTTTTTT. Translation: CASSIIAGGVTGELFF.

This chain connects TRBV28 to TRBJ1-2; TRBD1 might be the D (6 bases). The V end lost 5 bases, the J end lost 3 bases, and 16 bases lay between the germline ends. Germline CDR1 MDHEN, CDR2 SYDVKM. CDR3 length: 15 residues. CDR3 region: CASSPPGRGYYGYTF. The CDR3 coding sequence is TGTGCCAGCAGTCCCCCCGGCAGGGGATACTATGGCTACACCTTC.

Concerning this clone: Distinct nucleotide sequences in the sample also encode this CDR3. V usage is TRBV29-1 and J usage is TRBJ2-7; TRBD1 matches at 7 bases. The trim removed 4 bases at V and 6 bases at J, leaving 3 bases unmatched. There are 11 residues in the CDR3. From germline, CDR1 is SQVTM and CDR2 ANQGSEA. Here the CDR3 DNA reads TGCAGCGTTGGGACAGGATCCGAGCAGTACTTC. Translation gives CSVGTGSEQYF.

The V and J genes are TRBV25-1 and TRBJ2-1; D ambiguous. Trimming pared 6 bases from V and 8 bases from J, leaving 5 bases between. The CDR3 is 10 residues long. Germline V lookup: CDR1 MGHDK, CDR2 SYGVNS. CDR3 loop: CASSRDEQFF. DNA of the CDR3: TGTGCCAGCAGCCGGGATGAGCAGTTCTTC.

The chain has TRBV4-1 and TRBJ1-5; D is perhaps TRBD1 (5 bases). V was cut by 3 bases and J by 10 bases, with 13 bases left in between. There are 13 residues in the CDR3. CDR1 MGHRA and CDR2 YSYEKL come from the germline V gene. The CDR3 sequence is CASSQVRVGPQHF. The CDR3 region has the DNA TGCGCCAGCAGCCAGGTCAGGGTGGGACCCCAGCATTTT.